The 6 T cell receptor beta chains presented below share a single source sample, sequenced in a study of blood T cell repertoires in COVID-19. The table came from immunoSEQ multiplex PCR; TCRdb's copy has only in-frame clones and leaves some out. The data hold around 160,000 clones, with roughly 93% observed a single time. Material for sequencing was peripheral blood. The receptors originated from a woman aged 60 to 75 with COVID-19, enrolled during active disease.

The V call is TRBV5-1, the J call TRBJ2-1; maybe TRBD2 (5 bases). V lost 1 base, J lost 6 bases, and 8 bases lay in between. This CDR3 has 13 amino acids. Germline values: CDR1 SGHRS, CDR2 YFSETQ. CDR3 sequence: CASSLRAGNEQFF. The CDR3, as DNA: TGCGCCAGCAGCTTGCGGGCGGGCAATGAGCAGTTCTTC. Variable domain in full (rest from reference TRBV5-1 and TRBJ2-1): KAGVTQTPRYLIKTRGQQVTLSCSPISGHRSVSWYQQTPGQGLQFLFEYFSETQRNKGNFPGRFSGRQFSNSRSEMNVSTLELGDSALYLCASSLRAGNEQFFGPGTRLTVL.

CDR3 nucleotide sequence: TGTGCCAGCAGCGGACTAGCGGGGGCTCAAGATACGCAGTATTTT. It yields the protein CASSGLAGAQDTQYF. V usage is TRBV11-1 and J usage is TRBJ2-3; 13 bases map to TRBD2. CDR1 SGHAT and CDR2 FQDESV come from the germline V gene (reference sequence). V lost 5 bases, J lost 5 bases, and 4 bases stayed unmatched. The CDR3 has 15 residues.

This sequence joins TRBV6-2 or TRBV6-3 and TRBJ1-1; D ambiguous. Trimming removed 0 bases at V and 0 bases at J, with 11 bases between. CDR3 length equals 16 residues. The germline gives CDR1 MNHEY, CDR2 SVGEGT. The chain's CDR3 is CASSYSMEGMNTEAFF. The CDR3 DNA reads as TGTGCCAGCAGTTACTCGATGGAGGGAATGAACACTGAAGCTTTCTTT.

The CDR3: CASREGGATPDTQYF. The CDR3 DNA is TGTGCCAGCAGGGAAGGGGGGGCTACGCCGGATACGCAGTATTTT. V usage is TRBV5-4 and J usage is TRBJ2-3; D is possibly TRBD2 (7 bases). Germline CDR1 and CDR2: SGHNT and YYREEE (reference sequence). CDR3 length: 15 residues. With 5 bases removed from V and 6 bases from J, the gap between germline ends came to 19 bases. The full variable domain, with the rest looked up from reference TRBV5-4 and TRBJ2-3, is ETGVTQSPTHLIKTRGQQVTLRCSSQSGHNTVSWYQQALGQGPQFIFQYYREEENGRGNFPPRFSGLQFPNYSSELNVNALELDDSALYLCASREGGATPDTQYFGPGTRLTVL.

This chain connects TRBV5-8 to TRBJ1-1, with D maybe TRBD1 (6 bases). Germline CDR1 SGHTS, CDR2 YDEGEE. CDR3 length: 13 amino acids. Trimming removed 6 bases from V and 0 bases from J, with 9 bases in between. The CDR3 loop is CASKNRVNTEAFF. The CDR3 region has the DNA TGTGCCAGCAAGAACAGGGTGAACACTGAAGCTTTCTTT.

V and J are TRBV5-4 and TRBJ1-1; D not certain. Trimming stripped 0 bases from V and 1 base from J, with 7 bases between. Per the germline V gene, CDR1 is SGHNT and CDR2 is YYREEE (reference sequence). This CDR3 is built from 14 residues. The CDR3 coding sequence is TGTGCCAGCAGCTTGGCGAGGAAGAACACTGAAGCTTTCTTT. Translated, it gives CASSLARKNTEAFF.